A single sample is the source of the 30 T cell receptor beta chains below, sequenced in a study of shared clonotypes between healthy human individuals. Only CD45RO-negative cells positively selected for CCR7 counted as naive CD8 cells, so terminally differentiated effector memory CD45RA+ cells were excluded. Assay: immunoSEQ multiplex PCR; the TCRdb copy retains only in-frame clones and omits some. The sample has some 1,900,000 clones; roughly 95% are singletons. The sequencing input was naive CD8+ T cells sorted from blood. These receptors were obtained from a man younger than 35 in good health.

The rearrangement joins TRBV12-5 to TRBJ2-5; D possibly uses TRBD1 or TRBD2 (6 bases each). CDR1 LGHNT and CDR2 FRNRAP come from the germline V gene. The CDR3 covers 14 residues. Trimming pared 2 bases from V and 4 bases from J, leaving 11 bases between. CDR3 in amino acids: CASGLYGGAETQYF. CDR3 coding DNA: TGTGCTAGTGGTTTGTACGGGGGCGCAGAGACCCAGTACTTC.

This chain links TRBV11-2 with TRBJ2-7; D might be TRBD1 (7 bases). Between the trimmed V and J ends, which lost 5 bases and 3 bases, there was a span of 20 bases. The CDR3 loop spans 16 amino acids. Germline CDR1 SGHAT, CDR2 FQNNGV. This CDR3 is CASSDQGGGYFYEQYF. Here the CDR3 DNA reads TGTGCCAGCAGCGACCAAGGAGGGGGCTACTTCTACGAGCAGTACTTC.

The chain uses TRBV28 and TRBJ1-6, with D tentatively TRBD1 (5 bases). Trimming cost V 3 bases and J 5 bases, with 11 bases left between them. Looked up from germline, CDR1 is MDHEN and CDR2 is SYDVKM. The CDR3 is 15 amino acids. CDR3 DNA: TGTGCCAGCAGTTTCGAGACAGTCGATAATTCACCCCTCCACTTT. Encoded protein: CASSFETVDNSPLHF.

The chain links TRBV4-1 to TRBJ2-7; the match to TRBD1 covers 7 bases. The germline CDR1 and CDR2 sequences are MGHRA and YSYEKL. V was clipped by 1 base and J by 2 bases; unmatched bases: 8. CDR3 size: 16 residues. The CDR3 region is CASSQVWGQSTYEQYF. The CDR3 DNA reads as TGCGCCAGCAGCCAAGTCTGGGGACAGTCCACCTACGAGCAGTACTTC.

V usage is TRBV7-6 and J usage is TRBJ2-7; 11 positions agree with TRBD1. After removal of 5 bases from V and 1 base from J, the junction contained 10 bases not matched to a gene. The CDR3 covers 17 residues. CDR1 and CDR2 (germline): SGHVS, FNYEAQ. CDR3 nucleotides: TGTGCCAGCAGCCGTTTTGCGGGACAGGGGGTTTCCTACGAGCAGTACTTC. The encoded protein is CASSRFAGQGVSYEQYF.

CDR3 bases: TGCGCCAGCAGCTGGGACTCGGAAGAGACCCAGTACTTC. This translates into CASSWDSEETQYF. V is TRBV5-1 and J is TRBJ2-5; D is perhaps TRBD2 (6 bases). Germline CDR1 reads SGHRS; CDR2 reads YFSETQ. The CDR3 has 13 amino acids. V was cut by 3 bases and J by 3 bases, with 9 bases left in between.

The CDR3 region is CASRTDSAYEQYF. For the CDR3, the DNA is TGTGCCAGCAGAACGGACAGCGCCTACGAGCAGTACTTC. V is TRBV7-8 and J is TRBJ2-7; TRBD1 is a possible D gene (6 bases). The CDR3 runs 13 residues. CDR1 is SGHVS, CDR2 FQNEAQ, per germline. V was shortened by 6 bases and J by 2 bases, with 11 bases between the two germline ends.

Notes on this clone: At the DNA level, this CDR3 is encoded by other sequences in the same sample as well. The rearrangement links TRBV27 to TRBJ2-7, with 10 bases aligning to TRBD1. Trimming took 3 bases from V and 5 from J; bases not matched to a gene: 1. CDR1 is MNHEY and CDR2 is SMNVEV in the germline V gene (reference sequence). The CDR3 covers 13 residues. DNA of the CDR3: TGTGCCAGCAGTTTGGACAGGGGGGACGAGCAGTACTTC. Its protein product is CASSLDRGDEQYF.

The V gene is TRBV4-3, the J gene TRBJ1-1, with 8 nucleotides matching TRBD1. V shed 3 bases, J shed 4 bases, and the junction held 4 bases outside the gene matches. The CDR3 sequence is 14 residues long. The V gene's germline CDR1 is LGHNA and CDR2 YSLEER. CDR3 amino acids: CASSHGQGLTEAFF. CDR3 bases: TGCGCCAGCAGCCATGGACAGGGACTCACTGAAGCTTTCTTT.

This clone is a singleton in its sample. The rearrangement links TRBV4-1 to TRBJ2-3; D is uncertain. The CDR3 contains 14 residues. V lost 2 bases and J lost 2, with 8 bases in between. Per germline, CDR1 MGHRA and CDR2 YSYEKL. CDR3 in amino acids: CASSQTLLTDTQYF. The CDR3 bases are TGCGCCAGCAGCCAAACACTACTCACAGATACGCAGTATTTT.

V usage is TRBV7-9 and J usage is TRBJ2-7, with D uncertain. Germline V lookup: CDR1 SEHNR, CDR2 FQNEAQ (reference sequence). V was pared by 5 bases and J by 2 bases, with 10 bases between. This CDR3 has 13 residues. CDR3 amino acids: CASSVTSTYEQYF. The CDR3 DNA follows: TGTGCCAGCAGCGTTACATCTACCTACGAGCAGTACTTC.

The V gene is TRBV27, the J gene TRBJ2-7, with 8 nucleotides matching TRBD1. The CDR3 consists of 14 residues. Germline assignment: CDR1 MNHEY and CDR2 SMNVEV (reference sequence). V was pared by 3 bases and J by 7 bases, with 8 bases of the junction left unmatched. The CDR3 coding sequence is TGTGCCAGCAGTTTTTTACAGGGGGTGGGTGAGCAGTACTTC. Translation gives CASSFLQGVGEQYF.

This sequence joins TRBV5-4 and TRBJ2-5; 11 nucleotides agree with TRBD2. CDR3 length equals 16 residues. Germline-derived CDR1 and CDR2 are SGHNT and YYREEE (reference sequence). V was pared by 4 bases and J by 1 base, with 6 bases of the junction left unmatched. This chain's CDR3 is CASSPGTSGLQETQYF. CDR3 in DNA: TGTGCCAGCAGCCCCGGGACTAGCGGCCTCCAAGAGACCCAGTACTTC.

This clone was counted a single time. Additional DNA sequences in this sample encode the identical CDR3. V is TRBV6-6 and J is TRBJ1-2; D possibly corresponds to TRBD1 (5 bases). The CDR3 length is 11 residues. Germline V CDR1 and CDR2: MNHNY, SVGAGI (reference sequence). Trimming took off 5 bases at V and 8 bases at J, with 9 bases between the two ends. The CDR3 reads CASSPGYGYTF. The CDR3, as DNA: TGTGCCAGCAGTCCAGGGTACGGCTACACCTTC.

A note on this clone: The same CDR3 also results from other DNA sequences found in this sample. The chain employs TRBV13 and TRBJ2-4, with D unclear. V was shortened by 3 bases and J by 4 bases, with 7 bases between the two germline ends. CDR1 and CDR2 from the germline V gene are PRHDT and FYEKMQ (reference sequence). The length of the CDR3 is 13 residues. For the CDR3, the DNA is TGTGCCAGCAGCTTGTCGATGAAAAACATTCAGTACTTC. Translated, it gives CASSLSMKNIQYF.

The table lists this clone with a count of one. The chain carries TRBV27 and TRBJ2-7, with TRBD1 identical over 7 bases. This CDR3 comprises 13 residues. Germline-derived CDR1 and CDR2 are MNHEY and SMNVEV (reference sequence). Trimming took 6 bases from V and 5 from J; bases not matched to a gene: 7. In nucleotides, the CDR3 is TGTGCCAGCAGGGTACAGGGGAGCGACGAGCAGTACTTC. Residues: CASRVQGSDEQYF.

The chain has TRBV7-2 and TRBJ2-1, with 10 bases matching TRBD2. Per germline, CDR1 SGHTA and CDR2 FQGNSA. The J segment lost 8 bases and the V segment lost 4 bases, leaving 8 bases of the junction unmatched. This CDR3 is 15 amino acids long. The CDR3 sequence is CASSSTGTSAYEQFF. DNA for the CDR3: TGTGCCAGCAGCTCTACCGGGACTAGCGCGTATGAGCAGTTCTTC.

The chain has TRBV7-9 and TRBJ1-5, with TRBD1 matching 7 bases. Germline trimming cut 5 bases from V and 0 bases from J; bases unmatched to any gene: 7. The CDR3 loop spans 16 amino acids. From germline, CDR1 is SEHNR and CDR2 FQNEAQ (reference sequence). Written as DNA, the CDR3 is TGTGCCAGCAGCCGGGGGACAGCGTATAGCAATCAGCCCCAGCATTTT. This encodes CASSRGTAYSNQPQHF. The complete variable domain, with remaining parts taken from reference TRBV7-9 and TRBJ1-5, reads DTGVSQNPRHKITKRGQNVTFRCDPISEHNRLYWYRQTLGQGPEFLTYFQNEAQLEKSRLLSDRFSAERPKGSFSTLEIQRTEQGDSAMYLCASSRGTAYSNQPQHFGDGTRLSIL.

The chain joins TRBV7-9 to TRBJ2-7; D may correspond to TRBD1 or TRBD2 (7 bases each). Trimming stripped 5 bases from V and 3 bases from J, with 20 bases between. The length of the CDR3 is 16 residues. Germline V gene data show CDR1 as SEHNR and CDR2 as FQNEAQ (reference sequence). The CDR3 nucleotides are TGTGCCAGCAGCCCCGCAGGGGGGGGCACGGACTACGAGCAGTACTTC. This codes for CASSPAGGGTDYEQYF.

The rearrangement links TRBV7-9 to TRBJ2-3; 9 bases agree with TRBD2. The ends lost 4 bases at V and 6 bases at J; junction bases unmatched: 5. This CDR3 has 14 residues. CDR1 is SEHNR, CDR2 FQNEAQ, per germline (reference sequence). CDR3 DNA sequence: TGTGCCAGCAGCTCTAGCGGGAATGGGGATACGCAGTATTTT. Protein: CASSSSGNGDTQYF.

This clone was seen once. The V and J genes are TRBV2 and TRBJ2-3; 9 bases align to TRBD2. The germline V gene has CDR1 SNHLY and CDR2 FYNNEI. Losses at the gene ends were 5 bases for V and 0 bases for J; bases not matched to a gene: 6. The CDR3 has 16 amino acids. The chain's CDR3 is CASSRLAASSTDTQYF. In DNA form, the CDR3 reads TGTGCCAGCAGTCGACTAGCGGCCTCCAGCACAGATACGCAGTATTTT.

Points on this clone: Different DNA sequences within this sample yield the same CDR3. This sequence joins TRBV5-4 and TRBJ2-7, with D possibly being TRBD1 (6 bases). This CDR3 has 14 amino acids. Trimming took off 4 bases at V and 2 bases at J, with 13 bases between the two ends. CDR1 and CDR2 from the germline V gene are SGHNT and YYREEE (reference sequence). In DNA, the CDR3 is TGTGCCAGCAGCCTCAGGGGAGCCGCCTACGAGCAGTACTTC. This codes for CASSLRGAAYEQYF.

The chain's CDR3 is CASSLGGSKDTQYF. The CDR3 DNA reads TGTGCCAGCAGCTTGGGCGGGAGTAAAGATACGCAGTATTTT. This rearrangement joins TRBV7-8 to TRBJ2-3; 7 nucleotides match TRBD2. From germline, CDR1 is SGHVS and CDR2 FQNEAQ. Trimming removed 3 bases from V and 5 bases from J; junction bases left unmatched: 5. This CDR3 has 14 residues.

In this sample, this clone turned up once. This chain uses TRBV27 with TRBJ2-1, with D possibly being TRBD1 or TRBD2 (6 bases each). This CDR3 has 16 amino acids. Germline CDR1 and CDR2: MNHEY and SMNVEV (reference sequence). The V gene lost 6 bases and the J gene lost 4 bases, with 19 bases spanning the gap. CDR3 sequence reads: CASSPAREGGYNEQFF. The DNA of the CDR3 is TGTGCCAGCAGCCCAGCCCGGGAAGGGGGGTACAATGAGCAGTTCTTC.

This chain uses TRBV15 with TRBJ1-4, with TRBD1 as a possible D gene (5 bases). V lost 1 base, J lost 3 bases, and 9 bases lay in between. The CDR3 sequence is 15 residues long. CDR1 is LNHNV, CDR2 YYDKDF, per germline (reference sequence). The CDR3 loop reads CATSRAQGPNEKLFF. DNA for the CDR3: TGTGCCACCAGCAGAGCGCAGGGCCCTAATGAAAAACTGTTTTTT. The complete variable domain, with remaining parts taken from reference TRBV15 and TRBJ1-4, reads DAMVIQNPRYQVTQFGKPVTLSCSQTLNHNVMYWYQQKSSQAPKLLFHYYDKDFNNEADTPDNFQSRRPNTSFCFLDIRSPGLGDTAMYLCATSRAQGPNEKLFFGSGTQLSVL.

This chain uses TRBV30 with TRBJ2-3; perhaps D is TRBD1 or TRBD2 (5 bases each). The CDR3 contains 15 residues. Germline CDR1 and CDR2: GTSNPN and SVGIG (reference sequence). Trimming pared 1 base from V and 0 bases from J, leaving 11 bases between. The CDR3 reads CAWSGGDHSTDTQYF. As DNA, the CDR3 is TGTGCCTGGAGTGGAGGGGACCATAGCACAGATACGCAGTATTTT.

The genes are TRBV15 and TRBJ1-2; D is undetermined. This CDR3 spans 13 amino acids. Germline V gene sequence: CDR1 LNHNV, CDR2 YYDKDF (reference sequence). Trimming stripped 1 base from V and 6 bases from J, with 9 bases between. The CDR3 nucleotides are TGTGCCACCAGCAGAGTCTCGCGGGATGGCTACACCTTC. Translated: CATSRVSRDGYTF.

The CDR3 DNA reads as TGTGCCAGTCGCGGCCTCCGGACAGGGGACTCCTACGAGCAGTACTTC. The encoded protein is CASRGLRTGDSYEQYF. The chain recombines TRBV19 with TRBJ2-7; 9 bases are shared with TRBD1. The ends lost 8 bases at V and 0 bases at J; junction bases unmatched: 11. The CDR3 is 16 amino acids. CDR1 and CDR2 from the germline V gene are LNHDA and SQIVND (reference sequence).

The rearrangement joins TRBV25-1 to TRBJ1-6; D is unresolved. The V and J ends lost 4 bases and 8 bases respectively, with 6 bases between them. The germline V gene encodes CDR1 MGHDK and CDR2 SYGVNS. The CDR3 sequence is 12 residues long. The CDR3 DNA is TGTGCCAGCAGTGCACTGGATTCACCCCTCCACTTT. Protein sequence: CASSALDSPLHF.

The chain has TRBV29-1 and TRBJ2-7; maybe TRBD2 (6 bases). The V end lost 4 bases, the J end lost 0 bases, and 16 bases lay between the germline ends. Germline CDR1 SQVTM, CDR2 ANQGSEA. The CDR3 has 15 amino acids. The CDR3 is CSVVEGSLSSYEQYF. CDR3 in DNA: TGCAGCGTTGTGGAGGGGTCCCTCAGCTCCTACGAGCAGTACTTC.